The 30 T cell receptor beta chains reported below all come from one sample, sequenced in a study of CXCR3-negative and CXCR3-positive naive CD8 T cells. With UMI labels, 5' RACE was used to prepare the TRB cDNA libraries. Following a re-call of the 5' RACE reads, TCRdb has one entry per CDR3 protein and lacks DNA. The sample table sets out about 82,000 distinct CDR3 sequences. The sequencing sample was made of naive CXCR3- CD8+ T cells from blood. Subset described: CD45RO-CCR7+CD27+CD95- naive CD8+ T cells lacking CXCR3 (TNR3-). These receptors all come from a human donor in good health. Some clones in this sample may be carry-over from other donors' samples.

The chain carries TRBV7-9 and TRBJ1-5; there is no DNA to check the TCRdb D call of TRBD1. The CDR3 has 15 amino acids. In germline, CDR1 is SEHNR, CDR2 FQNEAQ (reference sequence). Here the CDR3 reads CASSSGQGADQPQHF.

The V call is TRBV5-1, the J call TRBJ1-5; TCRdb selects TRBD1, and the lack of DNA leaves this call unchecked. Germline CDR1 SGHRS, CDR2 YFSETQ. This CDR3 comprises 14 residues. The CDR3 sequence: CASSAGTGNQPQHF.

This chain links TRBV7-9 with TRBJ2-5; with no DNA, the TCRdb D assignment of TRBD1 cannot be verified. Germline values: CDR1 SEHNR, CDR2 FQNEAQ (reference sequence). The CDR3 spans 14 residues. The CDR3 region is CASSSPESQETQYF.

The genes are TRBV30 and TRBJ1-1; TCRdb picks TRBD1, but there is no DNA to check that call. Germline CDR1 reads GTSNPN; CDR2 reads SVGIG (reference sequence). The CDR3 is 13 residues long. CDR3: CAWSDGTGGRRAF.

The CDR3 region is CSVALAGDYEQYF. The V and J genes are TRBV29-1 and TRBJ2-7; TCRdb's D call of TRBD2 is untestable without DNA. Germline-derived CDR1 and CDR2 are SQVTM and ANQGSEA. The CDR3 contains 13 residues.

The V gene is TRBV20-1, the J gene TRBJ2-7; the TRBD1 assignment by TCRdb is unverifiable without DNA. Germline V gene sequence: CDR1 DFQATT, CDR2 SNEGSKA (reference sequence). The CDR3 totals 15 residues. This CDR3 reads CSARGGTGWLDEQYF.

This sequence joins TRBV6-2 or TRBV6-3 and TRBJ2-5; the TRBD2 assignment by TCRdb is unverifiable without DNA. Germline V gene lookup returns CDR1 MNHEY and CDR2 SVGEGT. This CDR3 region has 14 residues. The CDR3 sequence is CASTMDWRVETQYF.

The J gene is TRBJ2-7, the V gene TRBV5-1; the D call of TRBD1 rests on TCRdb alone, since no DNA is present to check it. Germline-derived CDR1 and CDR2 are SGHRS and YFSETQ. The CDR3 consists of 14 residues. The CDR3 region is CASSLVGQDYEQYF.

The chain uses TRBV7-6 and TRBJ2-7. Germline values: CDR1 SGHVS, CDR2 FNYEAQ. The CDR3 is 13 residues long. The CDR3 reads CASSPTGPHEQYF.

The chain couples TRBV6-1 to TRBJ2-3; the TCRdb call, TRBD1, lacks DNA for checking. The CDR3 loop spans 14 amino acids. The V gene's germline CDR1 is MNHNS and CDR2 SASEGT. This chain's CDR3 is CASSGGPTTDTQYF.

This chain joins TRBV29-1 and TRBJ2-7; the TCRdb call, TRBD1, lacks DNA for checking. Looked up from germline, CDR1 is SQVTM and CDR2 is ANQGSEA. This CDR3 contains 13 residues. The CDR3: CSVEVDNSYEQYF.

J is TRBJ2-3 and V is TRBV29-1; lacking DNA, the TRBD2 call made by TCRdb goes unchecked. The CDR3 is 16 residues long. CDR1 and CDR2 (germline): SQVTM, ANQGSEA. The CDR3 sequence: CSVEGGLAGYADTQYF.

The chain uses TRBV29-1 and TRBJ2-7; TCRdb calls TRBD2, which cannot be checked without DNA. Germline V gene data show CDR1 as SQVTM and CDR2 as ANQGSEA. The CDR3 is made up of 11 amino acids. The CDR3 loop reads CSVGVGGEQYF.

The chain joins TRBV28 to TRBJ1-5. CDR1 MDHEN and CDR2 SYDVKM come from the germline V gene. CDR3 length equals 13 residues. CDR3 amino acids: CASRREYNQPQHF.

V gene TRBV6-6 combines with J gene TRBJ2-7; TCRdb indicates TRBD1, and absent DNA this call remains unverified. This CDR3 has 14 residues. The germline V gene encodes CDR1 MNHNY and CDR2 SVGAGI (reference sequence). CDR3: CASRPGTGSYEQYF.

The gene calls are TRBV5-5 and TRBJ1-2. The length of the CDR3 is 13 residues. CDR1 is SGHKS, CDR2 YYEKEE, per germline (reference sequence). The CDR3 protein is CASSMTANYGYTF.

This sequence joins TRBV20-1 and TRBJ2-5; TCRdb outputs TRBD2, but without DNA this stays unchecked. CDR3 length: 15 amino acids. The germline V gene has CDR1 DFQATT and CDR2 SNEGSKA (reference sequence). The CDR3 loop is CSAGEGWAEEETQYF.

The V gene is TRBV19, the J gene TRBJ2-2; TCRdb's assignment of TRBD1 cannot be checked, as there is no DNA. The CDR3 is 17 amino acids. CDR1 is LNHDA, CDR2 SQIVND, per germline (reference sequence). CDR3 loop: CASSIGYPGTGPGELFF.

The rearrangement links TRBV6-6 to TRBJ2-3. There are 14 residues in the CDR3. Germline V CDR1 and CDR2: MNHNY, SVGAGI (reference sequence). CDR3 sequence reads: CASSYVYNTDTQYF.

The J gene is TRBJ2-1, the V gene TRBV7-9; TCRdb's D call, TRBD1, is unchecked because there is no DNA. The CDR3 is 17 amino acids. Germline V gives CDR1 SEHNR, CDR2 FQNEAQ (reference sequence). CDR3 protein: CASSPGPGPTRGNEQFF.

The chain links TRBV9 to TRBJ1-5; TCRdb gives TRBD1 as the D gene, but with no DNA this cannot be confirmed. CDR1 is SGDLS and CDR2 is YYNGEE in the germline V gene. The CDR3 has 15 residues. This chain's CDR3 is CASSVGGGVNQPQHF. The full variable domain, rest sourced from reference TRBV9 and TRBJ1-5, is DSGVTQTPKHLITATGQRVTLRCSPRSGDLSVYWYQQSLDQGLQFLIQYYNGEERAKGNILERFSAQQFPDLHSELNLSSLELGDSALYFCASSVGGGVNQPQHFGDGTRLSIL.

The chain links TRBV18 to TRBJ2-1; as DNA is missing, the TRBD2 call by TCRdb cannot be tested. CDR1 is KGHSH, CDR2 LQKENI, per germline. The CDR3 sequence is 17 residues long. This CDR3 is CASSPLGPLSSYNEQFF.

J is TRBJ2-1 and V is TRBV5-1; TCRdb's D call of TRBD1 is untestable without DNA. The CDR3 has 14 residues. Germline values: CDR1 SGHRS, CDR2 YFSETQ. CDR3 residues: CASTQGASPLEQFF.

The chain carries TRBV7-9 and TRBJ1-4. The germline CDR1 and CDR2 sequences are SEHNR and FQNEAQ (reference sequence). CDR3 length: 15 amino acids. CDR3: CASSSPDITNEKLFF.

The CDR3 sequence: CASSSQNSERGADEQFF. The chain employs TRBV7-9 and TRBJ2-1; the D call of TRBD2 rests on TCRdb alone, since no DNA is present to check it. The CDR3 has 17 amino acids. Germline V gene lookup returns CDR1 SEHNR and CDR2 FQNEAQ (reference sequence).

The CDR3 region is CSVESRVQSSYDEQFF. This chain joins TRBV29-1 and TRBJ2-1; TCRdb's D call, TRBD1, is unchecked because there is no DNA. CDR1 SQVTM and CDR2 ANQGSEA come from the germline V gene. This CDR3 has 16 residues.

The V call is TRBV29-1, the J call TRBJ2-7; TCRdb gives TRBD2 as the D gene, but with no DNA this cannot be confirmed. The length of the CDR3 is 13 residues. The germline V gene encodes CDR1 SQVTM and CDR2 ANQGSEA. The CDR3 spells CSVEVAGGYEQYF.

The chain's CDR3 is CASSSWTENTEAFF. The V call is TRBV7-9, the J call TRBJ1-1. CDR1 is SEHNR and CDR2 is FQNEAQ in the germline V gene (reference sequence). This CDR3 is built from 14 residues. Looking up the rest from reference TRBV7-9 and TRBJ1-1 gives the full variable domain: DTGVSQNPRHKITKRGQNVTFRCDPISEHNRLYWYRQTLGQGPEFLTYFQNEAQLEKSRLLSDRFSAERPKGSFSTLEIQRTEQGDSAMYLCASSSWTENTEAFFGQGTRLTVV.

The V gene is TRBV6-6, the J gene TRBJ2-3; no DNA is available, so the TRBD2 call from TCRdb remains unchecked. The CDR3 extends over 17 amino acids. Germline V lookup: CDR1 MNHNY, CDR2 SVGAGI (reference sequence). The CDR3 sequence: CASSLAPLELSTDTQYF.

The rearrangement joins TRBV6-6 to TRBJ2-7. The CDR3 runs 14 residues. CDR1 and CDR2 from the germline V gene are MNHNY and SVGAGI (reference sequence). The CDR3 here is CASSYPGPGSEQYF.